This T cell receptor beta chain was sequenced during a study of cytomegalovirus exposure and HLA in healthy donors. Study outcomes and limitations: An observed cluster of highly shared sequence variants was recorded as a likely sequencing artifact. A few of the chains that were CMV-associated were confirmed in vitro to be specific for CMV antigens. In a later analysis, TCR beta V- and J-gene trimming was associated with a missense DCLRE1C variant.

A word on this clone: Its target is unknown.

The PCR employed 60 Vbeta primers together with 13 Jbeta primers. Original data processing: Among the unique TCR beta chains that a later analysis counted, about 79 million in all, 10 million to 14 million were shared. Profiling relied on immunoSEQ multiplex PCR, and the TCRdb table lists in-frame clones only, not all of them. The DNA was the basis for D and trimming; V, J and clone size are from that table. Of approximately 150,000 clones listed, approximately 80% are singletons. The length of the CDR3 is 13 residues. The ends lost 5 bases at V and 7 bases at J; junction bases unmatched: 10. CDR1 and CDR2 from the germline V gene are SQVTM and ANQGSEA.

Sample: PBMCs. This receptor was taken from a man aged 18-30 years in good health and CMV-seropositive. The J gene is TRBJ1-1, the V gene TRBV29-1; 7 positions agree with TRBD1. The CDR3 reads CSVLPTGAGEAFF. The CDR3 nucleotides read TGCAGCGTTCTACCTACAGGGGCAGGTGAAGCTTTCTTT.